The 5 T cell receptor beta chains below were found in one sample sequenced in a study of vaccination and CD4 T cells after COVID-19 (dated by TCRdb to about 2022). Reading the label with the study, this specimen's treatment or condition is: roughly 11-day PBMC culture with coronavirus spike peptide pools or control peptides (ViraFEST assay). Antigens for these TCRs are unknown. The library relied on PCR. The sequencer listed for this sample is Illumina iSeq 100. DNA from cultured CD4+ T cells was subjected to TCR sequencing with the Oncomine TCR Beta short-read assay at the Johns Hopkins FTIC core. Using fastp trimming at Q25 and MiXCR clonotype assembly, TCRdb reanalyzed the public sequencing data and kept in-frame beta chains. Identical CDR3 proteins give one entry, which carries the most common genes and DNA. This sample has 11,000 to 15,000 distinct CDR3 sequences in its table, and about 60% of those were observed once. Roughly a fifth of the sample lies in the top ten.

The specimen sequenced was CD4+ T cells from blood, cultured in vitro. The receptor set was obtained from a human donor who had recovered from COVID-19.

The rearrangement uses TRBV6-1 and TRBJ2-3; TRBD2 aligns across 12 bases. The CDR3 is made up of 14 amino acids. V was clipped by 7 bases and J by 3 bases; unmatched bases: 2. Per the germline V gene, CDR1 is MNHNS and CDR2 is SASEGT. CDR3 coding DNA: TGTGCCAGCAACGGACTAGCGGGGACAGATACGCAGTATTTT. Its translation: CASNGLAGTDTQYF.

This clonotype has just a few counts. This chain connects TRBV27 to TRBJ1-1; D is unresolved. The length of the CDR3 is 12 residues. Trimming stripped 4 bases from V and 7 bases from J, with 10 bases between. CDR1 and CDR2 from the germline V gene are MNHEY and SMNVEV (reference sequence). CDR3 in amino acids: CASSSEKGEAFF. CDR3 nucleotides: TGTGCCAGCAGTTCAGAGAAGGGTGAAGCTTTCTTT.

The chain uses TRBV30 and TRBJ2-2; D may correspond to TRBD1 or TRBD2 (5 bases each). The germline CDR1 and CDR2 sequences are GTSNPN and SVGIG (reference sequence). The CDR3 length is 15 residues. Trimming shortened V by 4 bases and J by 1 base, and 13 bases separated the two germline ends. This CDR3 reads CAWKGFAGNTGELFF. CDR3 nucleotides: TGTGCCTGGAAGGGGTTTGCGGGGAACACCGGGGAGCTGTTTTTT.

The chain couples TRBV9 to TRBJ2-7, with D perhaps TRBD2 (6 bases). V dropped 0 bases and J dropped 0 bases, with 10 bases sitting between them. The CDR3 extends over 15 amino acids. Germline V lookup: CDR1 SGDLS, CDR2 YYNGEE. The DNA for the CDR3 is TGTGCCAGCAGCGTAGAGGCGGGATACTCCTACGAGCAGTACTTC. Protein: CASSVEAGYSYEQYF.

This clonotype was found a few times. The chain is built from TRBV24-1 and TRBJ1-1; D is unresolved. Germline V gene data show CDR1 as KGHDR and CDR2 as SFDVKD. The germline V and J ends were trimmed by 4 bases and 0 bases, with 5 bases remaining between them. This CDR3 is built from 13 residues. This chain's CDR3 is CATSDSMNTEAFF. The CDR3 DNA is TGTGCCACCAGTGACAGTATGAACACTGAAGCTTTCTTT.